Below, 32 T cell receptor beta chains from the same sample are listed, as sequenced in a study of technical replicates of blood from a few donors. The table came from immunoSEQ multiplex PCR; TCRdb's copy has only in-frame clones and leaves some out. The top ten hold around 12% of the sample, which has about 15,000 clones, 75% to 90% seen once. Material: PBMCs. Receptors originate from a human donor in good health.

The rearrangement joins TRBV5-1 to TRBJ1-1, with 9 bases lining up with TRBD1. Trimming at V came to 3 bases and at J to 1 base, leaving 1 base not matched to a gene. This CDR3 is built from 14 residues. The V gene's germline CDR1 is SGHRS and CDR2 YFSETQ. CDR3 in amino acids: CASSWGQGNTEAFF. CDR3 nucleotides: TGCGCCAGCAGCTGGGGACAGGGGAACACTGAAGCTTTCTTT.

J is TRBJ2-2 and V is TRBV6-4; 11 bases agree with TRBD2. The CDR3 consists of 15 residues. Germline assignment: CDR1 MRHNA and CDR2 SNTAGT. The junction had 0 bases not matched to a gene; V was cut back by 3 bases and J by 3 bases. CDR3 residues: CASSELAGDTGELFF. The CDR3 DNA reads TGTGCCAGCAGTGAACTAGCGGGAGACACCGGGGAGCTGTTTTTT.

This rearrangement joins TRBV6-1 to TRBJ2-3; a weak D match, TRBD1 (6 bases). This CDR3 is 14 amino acids long. V dropped 6 bases and J dropped 5 bases, with 15 bases sitting between them. The germline V gene encodes CDR1 MNHNS and CDR2 SASEGT. CDR3 loop: CASSPRTAGDTQYF. CDR3 coding DNA: TGTGCCAGCAGCCCGAGGACAGCAGGAGATACGCAGTATTTT.

The chain carries TRBV5-1 and TRBJ2-3; D is perhaps TRBD2 (5 bases). Germline CDR1 is SGHRS and CDR2 is YFSETQ. V dropped 4 bases and J dropped 0 bases, with 12 bases sitting between them. The CDR3 length is 15 residues. The CDR3 region has the DNA TGCGCCAGCAGCCCTTTCGGCGGGAGCACAGATACGCAGTATTTT. This sequence encodes CASSPFGGSTDTQYF. Full variable domain (remainder filled in from reference TRBV5-1 and TRBJ2-3): KAGVTQTPRYLIKTRGQQVTLSCSPISGHRSVSWYQQTPGQGLQFLFEYFSETQRNKGNFPGRFSGRQFSNSRSEMNVSTLELGDSALYLCASSPFGGSTDTQYFGPGTRLTVL.

V and J are TRBV30 and TRBJ1-3; the match to TRBD1 covers 9 bases. V shed 5 bases and J 6 bases; nucleotides not matched to a gene: 5. The germline V gene encodes CDR1 GTSNPN and CDR2 SVGIG (reference sequence). This CDR3 region has 13 residues. CDR3 bases: TGTGCCTGGGACAGGGGGACCGTAAACACCATATATTTT. This encodes CAWDRGTVNTIYF.

The CDR3 loop reads CASSWGGTSETQYF. Written as DNA, the CDR3 is TGTGCCAGCAGCTGGGGTGGGACATCAGAGACCCAGTACTTC. The rearrangement links TRBV5-6 to TRBJ2-5, with a possible D match to TRBD1 (6 bases). Trimming cost V 3 bases and J 4 bases, with 13 bases left between them. Germline V CDR1 and CDR2: SGHDT, YYEEEE. This CDR3 contains 14 residues.

This rearrangement joins TRBV27 to TRBJ2-7; possible D gene TRBD2, 5 bases. CDR1 is MNHEY, CDR2 SMNVEV, per germline (reference sequence). The ends were cut back, 0 bases at V and 0 bases at J, with 12 bases in the middle. CDR3 length: 16 residues. CDR3 sequence: CASSLSGERASYEQYF. In DNA, the CDR3 is TGTGCCAGCAGTTTATCTGGAGAGAGGGCCTCCTACGAGCAGTACTTC.

The gene calls are TRBV2 and TRBJ2-7; 10 bases map to TRBD2. The CDR3 length is 15 residues. CDR1 is SNHLY, CDR2 FYNNEI, per germline. The V segment lost 2 bases and the J segment 4 bases; nucleotides outside the gene matches: 5. Here the CDR3 DNA reads TGTGCCAGCAGTGAACTAGCGGGAGCGGGGTACGAGCAGTACTTC. Its protein product is CASSELAGAGYEQYF.

This clone has only one observation. This rearrangement joins TRBV25-1 to TRBJ1-3; D call uncertain. The V and J ends lost 5 bases and 4 bases respectively, with 6 bases between them. CDR1 and CDR2 (germline): MGHDK, SYGVNS. The CDR3 runs 12 residues. The CDR3 loop is CASSFQGNTIYF. CDR3 in DNA: TGTGCCAGCAGTTTCCAGGGAAACACCATATATTTT.

This chain links TRBV5-6 with TRBJ2-7, with 11 bases lining up with TRBD2. The CDR3 loop spans 15 amino acids. The ends lost 3 bases at V and 0 bases at J; junction bases unmatched: 2. The germline V gene has CDR1 SGHDT and CDR2 YYEEEE. The DNA of the CDR3 is TGTGCCAGCAGCTCTACTAGCGGGAGCTCCTACGAGCAGTACTTC. It is translated as CASSSTSGSSYEQYF.

The J gene is TRBJ2-7, the V gene TRBV19; 8 bases agree with TRBD1. Germline CDR1 LNHDA, CDR2 SQIVND (reference sequence). Trimming at V came to 1 base and at J to 5 bases, leaving 7 bases not matched to a gene. There are 15 residues in the CDR3. Here the CDR3 DNA reads TGTGCCAGTAGTATAGGGTCCAGGGGGCTGGACGAGCAGTACTTC. This translates into CASSIGSRGLDEQYF.

The V and J genes are TRBV7-9 and TRBJ2-5; possibly TRBD2 for D (7 bases). The CDR3 consists of 16 residues. V dropped 5 bases and J dropped 2 bases, with 18 bases sitting between them. The germline V gene encodes CDR1 SEHNR and CDR2 FQNEAQ (reference sequence). CDR3 bases: TGTGCCAGCAGCCGCCTGGGGGCGGGAGCTCAAGAGACCCAGTACTTC. Protein: CASSRLGAGAQETQYF.

This chain connects TRBV10-3 to TRBJ2-7, with unresolved D. The germline gives CDR1 ENHRY, CDR2 SYGVKD. The CDR3 length is 17 residues. The V end lost 2 bases, the J end lost 7 bases, and 24 bases lay between the germline ends. The CDR3 region is CAISENVGGSARLEQYF. The CDR3 region has the DNA TGTGCCATCAGTGAGAATGTGGGTGGCAGCGCCCGCCTTGAGCAGTACTTC.

This chain uses TRBV2 with TRBJ2-7, with 12 bases identical to TRBD2. V lost 5 bases, J lost 7 bases, and 3 bases stayed unmatched. CDR3 length equals 13 residues. Germline V gene data show CDR1 as SNHLY and CDR2 as FYNNEI. CDR3: CASSPGLAGEQYF. CDR3 DNA sequence: TGTGCCAGCAGTCCAGGACTAGCGGGGGAGCAGTACTTC. Together with reference TRBV2 and TRBJ2-7, the CDR3 gives the full variable domain: EPEVTQTPSHQVTQMGQEVILRCVPISNHLYFYWYRQILGQKVEFLVSFYNNEISEKSEIFDDQFSVERPDGSNFTLKIRSTKLEDSAMYFCASSPGLAGEQYFGPGTRLTVT.

This chain uses TRBV27 with TRBJ1-5, with 9 bases fitting TRBD1. CDR1 is MNHEY, CDR2 SMNVEV, per germline (reference sequence). V gave up 8 bases and J gave up 2 bases; unmatched junction bases: 22. This CDR3 is 20 amino acids long. CDR3 coding DNA: TGTGCCAGCGGCAAATATACCGGGACAGGGACCCTCTATGGCAATCAGCCCCAGCATTTT. It codes for CASGKYTGTGTLYGNQPQHF.

This clone was observed a handful of times. This rearrangement joins TRBV18 to TRBJ1-1; TRBD1 matches at 7 bases. CDR3 size: 14 residues. Germline V lookup: CDR1 KGHSH, CDR2 LQKENI. V shed 3 bases and J 2 bases; nucleotides not matched to a gene: 3. The CDR3 region has the DNA TGTGCCAGCTCACCCCGGGACAGCAACACTGAAGCTTTCTTT. It codes for CASSPRDSNTEAFF. Combining the CDR3 with reference TRBV18 and TRBJ1-1 gives the whole variable domain NAGVMQNPRHLVRRRGQEARLRCSPMKGHSHVYWYRQLPEEGLKFMVYLQKENIIDESGMPKERFSAEFPKEGPSILRIQQVVRGDSAAYFCASSPRDSNTEAFFGQGTRLTVV.

The chain combines TRBV28 with TRBJ2-7, with 11 bases lining up with TRBD1. Germline CDR1 is MDHEN and CDR2 is SYDVKM. V shed 5 bases, J shed 0 bases, and the junction held 0 bases outside the gene matches. CDR3 length: 14 residues. The CDR3 loop reads CASSGTGGSYEQYF. For the CDR3, the DNA is TGTGCCAGCAGTGGGACAGGGGGCTCCTACGAGCAGTACTTC.

This clone was seen a single time. V usage is TRBV2 and J usage is TRBJ2-7; 7 bases line up with TRBD1. With 4 bases clipped from V and 1 base from J, the junction kept 1 base outside the gene matches. CDR1 and CDR2 (germline): SNHLY, FYNNEI. This CDR3 has 13 amino acids. DNA for the CDR3: TGTGCCAGCAGTGTGACAGGGTCCTACGAGCAGTACTTC. Residues: CASSVTGSYEQYF.

The chain uses TRBV7-8 and TRBJ2-6, with TRBD2 matching over 7 bases. V lost 0 bases and J lost 3; bases outside the gene matches: 11. Germline V gene data show CDR1 as SGHVS and CDR2 as FQNEAQ. This CDR3 is built from 19 residues. The CDR3 spells CASSLAGAGVGYGANVLTF. As DNA, the CDR3 is TGTGCCAGCAGCTTAGCCGGCGCGGGAGTGGGCTATGGGGCCAACGTCCTGACTTTC. Filled out from reference TRBV7-8 and TRBJ2-6, the complete variable domain reads GAGVSQSPRYKVAKRGQDVALRCDPISGHVSLFWYQQALGQGPEFLTYFQNEAQLDKSGLPSDRFFAERPEGSVSTLKIQRTQQEDSAVYLCASSLAGAGVGYGANVLTFGAGSRLTVL.

This clone was observed a few times. In nucleotides, the CDR3 is TGTGCCAGTAACACAGGGAACACTGAAGCTTTCTTT. Its translation is CASNTGNTEAFF. This rearrangement joins TRBV19 to TRBJ1-1; perhaps TRBD1 as D (5 bases). The V end lost 7 bases, the J end lost 1 base, and 7 bases lay between the germline ends. The CDR3 sequence is 12 residues long. Germline lookup yields CDR1 LNHDA and CDR2 SQIVND (reference sequence).

V and J are TRBV18 and TRBJ1-2, with D perhaps matching TRBD1 (5 bases). V lost 3 bases and J lost 1, with 18 bases in between. This CDR3 is 17 amino acids long. CDR1 and CDR2 from the germline V gene are KGHSH and LQKENI. CDR3 residues: CASSPKGLKLINYGYTF. Written as DNA, the CDR3 is TGTGCCAGCTCACCGAAGGGACTGAAGCTAATTAACTATGGCTACACCTTC. Full variable domain (outside the CDR3, taken from reference TRBV18 and TRBJ1-2): NAGVMQNPRHLVRRRGQEARLRCSPMKGHSHVYWYRQLPEEGLKFMVYLQKENIIDESGMPKERFSAEFPKEGPSILRIQQVVRGDSAAYFCASSPKGLKLINYGYTFGSGTRLTVV.

CDR3 in amino acids: CASIPTGAFYEQYF. CDR3 in DNA: TGTGCCAGCATTCCGACAGGGGCTTTCTACGAGCAGTACTTC. This chain joins TRBV28 and TRBJ2-7; TRBD1 agrees at 8 bases. Unmatched junction bases numbered 8, after V lost 7 bases and J lost 3 bases. This CDR3 is built from 14 residues. Per germline, CDR1 MDHEN and CDR2 SYDVKM.

The genes are TRBV7-8 and TRBJ2-5; D might be TRBD1 (5 bases). The germline gives CDR1 SGHVS, CDR2 FQNEAQ. V lost 2 bases, J lost 5 bases, and 12 bases lay in between. The CDR3 contains 14 residues. CDR3 loop: CASSLIPGHETQYF. As DNA, the CDR3 is TGTGCCAGCAGCTTAATTCCAGGGCATGAGACCCAGTACTTC. Looking up the rest from reference TRBV7-8 and TRBJ2-5 gives the full variable domain: GAGVSQSPRYKVAKRGQDVALRCDPISGHVSLFWYQQALGQGPEFLTYFQNEAQLDKSGLPSDRFFAERPEGSVSTLKIQRTQQEDSAVYLCASSLIPGHETQYFGPGTRLLVL.

The V gene is TRBV28, the J gene TRBJ2-7, with a weak D call TRBD2 (7 bases). The CDR3 is 15 residues long. V lost 5 bases and J lost 3, with 17 bases in between. Per germline, CDR1 MDHEN and CDR2 SYDVKM. The DNA of the CDR3 is TGTGCCAGCAGTGGGGGGGCCGGGATCCACTACGAGCAGTACTTC. Residues: CASSGGAGIHYEQYF.

V usage is TRBV25-1 and J usage is TRBJ2-7; 15 nucleotides match TRBD2. The germline V gene encodes CDR1 MGHDK and CDR2 SYGVNS. CDR3 length: 17 amino acids. J gave up 3 bases and V 4 bases, and 7 bases lay outside the gene matches. The CDR3 region has the DNA TGTGCCAGCAGTGGGGGACTAGCGGGAGGAGTCTTCTACGAGCAGTACTTC. It codes for CASSGGLAGGVFYEQYF.

This clone occurred a few times. The chain carries TRBV2 and TRBJ1-2; D gene uncertain. The length of the CDR3 is 12 residues. The V and J ends lost 2 bases and 7 bases respectively, with 8 bases between them. Germline V CDR1 and CDR2: SNHLY, FYNNEI. In DNA form, the CDR3 reads TGTGCCAGCAGTGAACATGAGGGTGGCTACACCTTC. It is translated as CASSEHEGGYTF.

This chain links TRBV7-2 with TRBJ2-7; TRBD1 agrees at 10 bases. The V segment lost 7 bases and the J segment 2 bases; nucleotides outside the gene matches: 8. Germline values: CDR1 SGHTA, CDR2 FQGNSA. CDR3 length: 15 residues. The CDR3 sequence: CASTPSGTGAYEQYF. CDR3 DNA: TGTGCCAGCACTCCCTCCGGGACAGGGGCCTACGAGCAGTACTTC.

V is TRBV5-1 and J is TRBJ1-1; 8 nucleotides agree with TRBD1. Germline V gene lookup returns CDR1 SGHRS and CDR2 YFSETQ. The V and J ends lost 4 bases and 4 bases, in that order; junction bases with no gene match: 3. This CDR3 is 13 amino acids long. Here the CDR3 reads CASSIQGGTEAFF. CDR3 nucleotide sequence: TGCGCCAGCAGCATACAGGGGGGCACTGAAGCTTTCTTT. The variable domain in full, completed from reference TRBV5-1 and TRBJ1-1, reads KAGVTQTPRYLIKTRGQQVTLSCSPISGHRSVSWYQQTPGQGLQFLFEYFSETQRNKGNFPGRFSGRQFSNSRSEMNVSTLELGDSALYLCASSIQGGTEAFFGQGTRLTVV.

The chain uses TRBV19 and TRBJ2-1; TRBD2 agrees at 12 bases. The V gene's germline CDR1 is LNHDA and CDR2 SQIVND (reference sequence). The junction had 3 bases not matched to a gene; V was cut back by 5 bases and J by 4 bases. There are 15 residues in the CDR3. CDR3 DNA: TGTGCCAGTAGTCGGACTAGCGGGGAATACAATGAGCAGTTCTTC. Translating it yields CASSRTSGEYNEQFF.

The genes are TRBV18 and TRBJ2-1; a weak D match, TRBD2 (6 bases). The CDR3 totals 16 residues. Germline V gene lookup returns CDR1 KGHSH and CDR2 LQKENI. The V and J ends lost 0 bases and 0 bases respectively, with 9 bases between them. CDR3 DNA: TGTGCCAGCTCACCACCTGGCGGGACCTCCTACAATGAGCAGTTCTTC. Translated, it gives CASSPPGGTSYNEQFF.

The rearrangement uses TRBV10-3 and TRBJ2-7; TRBD2 is a possible D gene (7 bases). The V end was cut by 4 bases, the J end by 1 base, with 14 bases between. The CDR3 sequence is 15 residues long. The germline V gene encodes CDR1 ENHRY and CDR2 SYGVKD. CDR3 DNA: TGTGCCATCAGTGGAGGGGGGGGTCAGTCCTACGAGCAGTACTTC. Protein: CAISGGGGQSYEQYF.

The chain combines TRBV21-1 with TRBJ2-3; whether TRBD2, the table's D call, matches the DNA was not checked. TRBV21-1 is noted as a pseudogene. The CDR3 is made up of 22 amino acids. The CDR3 sequence: CASSKKEERGLLSQETRDTQYF. CDR3 DNA sequence: TGTGCCAGCAGCAAAAAGGAAGAGAGGGGACTACTTAGTCAGGAAACAAGGGATACGCAGTATTTT.